This T cell receptor beta chain was sequenced during a study of beta chain features in type 1 diabetes. Study in general: The examined sorted cells totaled under 120 million across samples.

Unmatched junction bases numbered 9, after V lost 7 bases and J lost 4 bases. The CDR3 spans 15 residues. Germline loops: CDR1 MNHEY, CDR2 SMNVEV (reference sequence). There are a few counts of this clone. Its target is unknown. Expressed TCRB transcripts were sequenced, since all the RNA that had been isolated was reverse transcribed. TCRdb's copy holds only in-frame clones and misses some; the assay was immunoSEQ multiplex PCR. The table shows roughly 340,000 clones, with roughly 12% occurring only once. Study-wide points: Shorter TCRB CDR3s, moderately but significantly so, marked every one of the four CD4+ subsets in Type 1 diabetes patients. Sequencing from cDNA could over-represent high-TCR-expressing cells. PCR might preferentially amplify shorter templates, equally in patients and controls.

The chain links TRBV27 to TRBJ2-7; 11 bases align to TRBD2. The clonotype comes from a woman aged 18-30 years with type 1 diabetes. The sequenced sample was naive CD4+ T cells from blood. CDR3 loop: CASTLWASGGYEQYF. CDR3 nucleotides: TGTGCCAGCACCCTATGGGCTAGCGGGGGGTACGAGCAGTACTTC.